The clone carrying this TCR beta chain was seen repeatedly, ten times or more. Unmatched junction bases numbered 4, after V lost 4 bases and J lost 5 bases. CDR3 length: 15 residues. Germline CDR1 and CDR2: LGHDT and YNNKEL (reference sequence). The source of the sample is a study of T cells in Graves' hyperthyroidism and ophthalmopathy. Using RNA transcripts as the source, TCR beta CDR3 regions were amplified. With the HTBI primer set, the TCR CDR3 went through a first round of RT-PCR. Each CDR3 protein is one row after TCRdb ran MiXCR on the multiplex PCR reads. Among roughly 250,000 distinct CDR3 sequences listed, around 15% were seen once.

The receptor was isolated from a woman between 18 and 29 years old with Graves' ophthalmopathy. The chain couples TRBV3-1 to TRBJ2-5; 13 positions match TRBD2. Sequences were obtained from blood. The CDR3 region has the DNA TGTGCCAGCAGCCTACTAGCGGGGGGGCGGGAGACCCAGTACTTC. This translates into CASSLLAGGRETQYF.